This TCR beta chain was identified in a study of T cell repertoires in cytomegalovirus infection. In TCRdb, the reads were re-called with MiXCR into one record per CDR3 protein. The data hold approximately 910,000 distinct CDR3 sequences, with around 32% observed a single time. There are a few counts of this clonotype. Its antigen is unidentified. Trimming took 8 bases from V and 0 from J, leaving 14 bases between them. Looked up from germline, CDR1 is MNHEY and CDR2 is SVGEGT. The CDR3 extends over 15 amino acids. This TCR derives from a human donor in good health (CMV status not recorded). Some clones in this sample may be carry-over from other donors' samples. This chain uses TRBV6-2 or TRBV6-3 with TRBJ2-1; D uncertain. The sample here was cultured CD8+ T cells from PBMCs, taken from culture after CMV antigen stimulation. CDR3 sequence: CASGRYTSSYNEQFF. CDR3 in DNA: TGTGCCAGCGGAAGATACACGAGCTCCTACAATGAGCAGTTCTTC.